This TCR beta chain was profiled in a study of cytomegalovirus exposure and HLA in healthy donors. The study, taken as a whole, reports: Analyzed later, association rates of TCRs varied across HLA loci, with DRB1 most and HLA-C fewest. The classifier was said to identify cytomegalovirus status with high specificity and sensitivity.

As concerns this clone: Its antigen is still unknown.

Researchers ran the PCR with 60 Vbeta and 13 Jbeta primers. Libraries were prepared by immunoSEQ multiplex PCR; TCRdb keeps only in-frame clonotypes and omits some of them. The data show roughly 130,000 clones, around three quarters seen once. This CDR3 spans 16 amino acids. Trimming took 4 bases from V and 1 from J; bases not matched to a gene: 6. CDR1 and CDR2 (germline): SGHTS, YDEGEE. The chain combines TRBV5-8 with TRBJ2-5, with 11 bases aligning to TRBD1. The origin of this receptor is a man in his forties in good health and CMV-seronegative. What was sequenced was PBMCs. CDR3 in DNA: TGTGCCAGCAGCGGGGGGACAGGGGGTACCCAAGAGACCCAGTACTTC. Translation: CASSGGTGGTQETQYF.